These 30 T cell receptor beta chains came from one sample sequenced in a study of T cells in Graves' hyperthyroidism and ophthalmopathy. RNA transcripts provided the source from which TCR beta CDR3 regions were amplified. A first-round RT-PCR of the TCR CDR3 used the HTBI primer set. TCRdb fed the multiplex PCR reads into MiXCR, producing one record per CDR3 protein. The table records a few hundred thousand distinct CDR3 sequences, around 16% of them present only once. Input material: blood. The receptors originated from a woman younger than 35 with Graves' hyperthyroidism.

Ten or more counts support this clonotype. The J gene is TRBJ2-2, the V gene TRBV2; D not certain. The V and J ends lost 7 bases and 1 base respectively, with 10 bases between them. This CDR3 region has 14 residues. Germline lookup yields CDR1 SNHLY and CDR2 FYNNEI. CDR3 loop: CASIRAVNTGELFF. The CDR3, as DNA: TGTGCCAGCATCCGGGCGGTGAACACCGGGGAGCTGTTTTTT.

This clonotype was detected many times. The chain employs TRBV5-1 and TRBJ2-4; the D is unclear. The CDR3 extends over 18 amino acids. Germline values: CDR1 SGHRS, CDR2 YFSETQ. Trimming shortened V by 4 bases and J by 1 base, and 21 bases separated the two germline ends. In DNA form, the CDR3 reads TGCGCCAGCAGCGCCCCCCCGGTGGGCCTGGGGGCCAAAAACATTCAGTACTTC. Its protein is CASSAPPVGLGAKNIQYF. The full variable domain, rest sourced from reference TRBV5-1 and TRBJ2-4, is KAGVTQTPRYLIKTRGQQVTLSCSPISGHRSVSWYQQTPGQGLQFLFEYFSETQRNKGNFPGRFSGRQFSNSRSEMNVSTLELGDSALYLCASSAPPVGLGAKNIQYFGAGTRLSVL.

CDR3 sequence: CATSDFGGSGANVLTF. The CDR3 DNA follows: TGTGCCACCAGTGATTTCGGCGGCTCTGGGGCCAACGTCCTGACTTTC. The chain combines TRBV24-1 with TRBJ2-6; D uncertain. This CDR3 has 16 amino acids. V was cut by 1 base and J by 0 bases, with 6 bases left in between. The germline CDR1 and CDR2 sequences are KGHDR and SFDVKD.

Only one count was recorded for this clonotype. The V and J genes are TRBV6-5 and TRBJ1-2; D remains unclear. V gave up 4 bases and J gave up 6 bases, with 21 bases separating them. The germline gives CDR1 MNHEY, CDR2 SVGAGI. The CDR3 covers 16 residues. CDR3 DNA sequence: TGTGCCAGCAGTTCCGCGCAGGCGGGCCGCCTTCATGGCTACACCTTC. Amino acids: CASSSAQAGRLHGYTF.

This clonotype appeared once. The chain links TRBV5-1 to TRBJ2-1; D is possibly TRBD2 (5 bases). This CDR3 is built from 14 residues. Trimming shortened V by 0 bases and J by 6 bases, and 10 bases separated the two germline ends. The germline V gene encodes CDR1 SGHRS and CDR2 YFSETQ. CDR3: CASSLALLGNEQFF. In nucleotides, the CDR3 is TGCGCCAGCAGCTTGGCGTTACTAGGCAATGAGCAGTTCTTC.

As for this clonotype: This sequence may be a read error, since a much larger clone differs from it by one base. Since no conserved phenylalanine or tryptophan closes the CDR3, a read error is the likely cause. The chain uses TRBV9 and TRBJ2-7; D not certain. Trimming took 0 bases from V and 3 from J, leaving 7 bases between them. Per the germline V gene, CDR1 is SGDLS and CDR2 is YYNGEE. The CDR3 is 13 residues long. The CDR3 protein is CASSVDPGYEQYL. The DNA for the CDR3 is TGTGCCAGCAGCGTAGATCCGGGCTACGAGCAGTACCTC.

This clonotype was seen ten or more times. The chain combines TRBV5-1 with TRBJ1-1; D call uncertain. Per germline, CDR1 SGHRS and CDR2 YFSETQ. The V gene lost 4 bases and the J gene lost 7 bases, with 17 bases spanning the gap. This CDR3 is 14 amino acids long. CDR3 amino acids: CASSLQDSAGEAFF. The CDR3 nucleotides are TGCGCCAGCAGCCTCCAGGATTCGGCCGGTGAAGCTTTCTTT.

This clonotype was counted many times. J is TRBJ1-2 and V is TRBV7-9; 8 bases align to TRBD1. The germline CDR1 and CDR2 sequences are SEHNR and FQNEAQ (reference sequence). The CDR3 spans 14 residues. The junction had 8 bases not matched to a gene; V was cut back by 5 bases and J by 6 bases. CDR3: CASSPSGTGNGYTF. CDR3 in DNA: TGTGCCAGCAGCCCCTCCGGGACAGGAAATGGCTACACCTTC. Full variable domain (rest looked up from reference TRBV7-9 and TRBJ1-2): DTGVSQNPRHKITKRGQNVTFRCDPISEHNRLYWYRQTLGQGPEFLTYFQNEAQLEKSRLLSDRFSAERPKGSFSTLEIQRTEQGDSAMYLCASSPSGTGNGYTFGSGTRLTVV.

For this clonotype: One end of the junction is discordant with germline, which a read error may explain. The chain links TRBV7-6 to TRBJ2-7; no definite D call. CDR1 and CDR2 (germline): SGHVS, FNYEAQ. The CDR3 sequence is 12 residues long. The CDR3 here is CASSSRSSEQYF. CDR3 DNA: TGTGCCAGCAGCTCACGTTCCTCCGAGCAGTACTTC.

The chain employs TRBV7-6 and TRBJ2-3, with D tentatively TRBD1 or TRBD2 (5 bases each). Germline V CDR1 and CDR2: SGHVS, FNYEAQ. Trimming cost V 8 bases and J 1 base, with 13 bases left between them. The CDR3 length is 14 residues. DNA for the CDR3: TGTGCCAGCGGAAGGAGAGGGGGCACAGATACGCAGTATTTT. As protein: CASGRRGGTDTQYF.

This clonotype was picked up many times. The chain is built from TRBV6-1 and TRBJ2-7; D is perhaps TRBD2 (5 bases). Germline V gene lookup returns CDR1 MNHNS and CDR2 SASEGT. Trimming removed 2 bases from V and 2 bases from J, with 7 bases in between. The CDR3 is 13 residues long. CDR3 loop: CASSEFGTYEQYF. The CDR3 DNA sequence: TGTGCCAGCAGTGAATTCGGGACCTACGAGCAGTACTTC.

The V gene is TRBV29-1, the J gene TRBJ2-3, with D tentatively TRBD1 or TRBD2 (6 bases each). Trimming removed 6 bases from V and 2 bases from J, with 24 bases in between. Germline V gives CDR1 SQVTM, CDR2 ANQGSEA. The CDR3 consists of 17 residues. In DNA, the CDR3 is TGCAGCGTGGGGGGCGGGGCCGGAGGAACTTTCACAGATACGCAGTATTTT. Its protein product is CSVGGGAGGTFTDTQYF.

The rearrangement joins TRBV6-2 or TRBV6-3 to TRBJ2-2, with a weak D call TRBD2 (5 bases). The CDR3 is made up of 14 amino acids. Germline assignment: CDR1 MNHEY and CDR2 SVGEGT. V was pared by 8 bases and J by 5 bases, with 15 bases between. The CDR3 nucleotides read TGTGCCAGCTCCCCCAATTGGGAGACCGGGGAGCTGTTTTTT. Protein: CASSPNWETGELFF.

Remarks on this clonotype: This may be a read error: a much more frequent sequence differs by one nucleotide. The chain links TRBV6-5 to TRBJ1-6; D is ambiguous. Per germline, CDR1 MNHEY and CDR2 SVGAGI. Trimming cost V 5 bases and J 8 bases, with 13 bases left between them. The CDR3 spans 14 residues. The CDR3 here is CASSNPQSYSPLHF. The CDR3 nucleotides read TGTGCCAGCAGTAACCCACAGAGCTATTCACCCCTCCACTTT.

This clonotype was found many times. This chain uses TRBV7-2 with TRBJ2-5, with 11 bases lining up with TRBD2. Germline V gives CDR1 SGHTA, CDR2 FQGNSA. Unmatched junction bases numbered 10, after V lost 11 bases and J lost 2 bases. The CDR3 has 15 amino acids. CDR3 residues: CAVTTSGGGQETQYF. DNA for the CDR3: TGTGCCGTTACCACTAGCGGGGGAGGGCAAGAGACCCAGTACTTC.

This clonotype was counted ten times or more. This chain links TRBV30 with TRBJ2-1, with 7 bases lining up with TRBD2. The CDR3 is made up of 16 amino acids. Germline V gene sequence: CDR1 GTSNPN, CDR2 SVGIG (reference sequence). After removal of 0 bases from V and 2 bases from J, the junction contained 7 bases not matched to a gene. CDR3 region: CAWSVLGGKPYNEQFF. The CDR3 bases are TGTGCCTGGAGTGTTTTGGGGGGGAAGCCCTACAATGAGCAGTTCTTC.

This clonotype has at least ten counts. The chain uses TRBV12-3 or TRBV12-4 and TRBJ2-7; TRBD1 might be the D (6 bases). V gave up 5 bases and J gave up 3 bases, with 17 bases separating them. This CDR3 spans 15 amino acids. DNA of the CDR3: TGTGCCAGCAGTAGTGGACAGAGTCCCATCTACGAGCAGTACTTC. It yields the protein CASSSGQSPIYEQYF.

A few counts support this clonotype. CDR3 amino acids: CASRPYKSSGNTIYF. DNA of the CDR3: TGTGCCAGCAGACCCTACAAGAGCTCTGGAAACACCATATATTTT. V usage is TRBV5-5 and J usage is TRBJ1-3; D not resolved. Trimming took off 5 bases at V and 0 bases at J, with 12 bases between the two ends. The CDR3 is 15 residues long. The germline gives CDR1 SGHKS, CDR2 YYEKEE (reference sequence).

The chain uses TRBV3-1 and TRBJ1-2; TRBD1 might be the D (6 bases). CDR1 is LGHDT, CDR2 YNNKEL, per germline (reference sequence). There are 16 residues in the CDR3. Between the trimmed V and J ends, which lost 3 bases and 3 bases, there was a span of 17 bases. The CDR3 sequence: CASSQDPRGLDYGYTF. CDR3 DNA sequence: TGTGCCAGCAGCCAGGATCCCAGGGGATTGGACTATGGCTACACCTTC.

Ten or more counts support this clonotype. This chain connects TRBV6-1 to TRBJ1-2, with D hard to call. Germline lookup yields CDR1 MNHNS and CDR2 SASEGT. The length of the CDR3 is 14 residues. Trimming removed 5 bases from V and 0 bases from J, with 10 bases in between. The CDR3 nucleotides are TGTGCCAGCAGTCTCCGGGATTCTAACTATGGCTACACCTTC. Translation gives CASSLRDSNYGYTF.

This sequence joins TRBV27 and TRBJ1-5; D might be TRBD1 (6 bases). V shed 6 bases and J shed 5 bases, with 14 bases lying between them. The CDR3 has 14 residues. The V gene's germline CDR1 is MNHEY and CDR2 SMNVEV (reference sequence). CDR3 residues: CASSRRGPDQPQHF. CDR3 nucleotides: TGTGCCAGCAGCCGACGGGGGCCCGATCAGCCCCAGCATTTT.

This clonotype was detected ten times or more. The chain recombines TRBV6-1 with TRBJ2-2, with D maybe TRBD1 (6 bases). This CDR3 region has 15 residues. Trimming took off 4 bases at V and 4 bases at J, with 13 bases between the two ends. Germline CDR1 is MNHNS and CDR2 is SASEGT. For the CDR3, the DNA is TGTGCCAGCAGTGCACAGGGATCTGGCACCGGGGAGCTGTTTTTT. Translation gives CASSAQGSGTGELFF.

The chain is built from TRBV5-4 and TRBJ2-3; 8 bases align to TRBD2. Germline-derived CDR1 and CDR2 are SGHNT and YYREEE (reference sequence). Germline trimming cut 0 bases from V and 6 bases from J; bases unmatched to any gene: 6. This CDR3 region has 15 residues. CDR3 loop: CASSLAGGVGDTQYF. The CDR3 bases are TGTGCCAGCAGCTTGGCCGGGGGGGTGGGGGATACGCAGTATTTT.

This clonotype showed up many times. The chain carries TRBV29-1 and TRBJ2-3; D is ambiguous. V shed 7 bases and J shed 6 bases, with 11 bases lying between them. CDR3 length: 11 amino acids. From germline, CDR1 is SQVTM and CDR2 ANQGSEA. CDR3 in amino acids: CSAPRQDTQYF. The CDR3 coding sequence is TGCAGCGCCCCGAGGCAGGATACGCAGTATTTT.

This clonotype came up a few times. A much larger clonotype is one base distant, so this may be a read error. As the CDR3 is not closed by the conserved phenylalanine or tryptophan, this likely results from a read error. The rearrangement uses TRBV7-9 and TRBJ1-1; D unresolved. The V end was cut by 5 bases, the J end by 7 bases, with 8 bases between. The germline V gene encodes CDR1 SEHNR and CDR2 FQNEAQ (reference sequence). The CDR3 is made up of 11 amino acids. The CDR3 nucleotides read TGTGCCAGCAGCAACTCCTATGAAGCTTTCCTT. This gives the protein CASSNSYEAFL.

This clonotype came up many times. The chain recombines TRBV5-5 with TRBJ2-1, with TRBD1 identical over 9 bases. Germline V CDR1 and CDR2: SGHKS, YYEKEE (reference sequence). The V segment lost 4 bases and the J segment 0 bases; nucleotides outside the gene matches: 2. This CDR3 comprises 15 residues. CDR3 nucleotides: TGTGCCAGCAGCCAGACAGGGGGCTCCTACAATGAGCAGTTCTTC. This translates into CASSQTGGSYNEQFF.

The chain couples TRBV10-1 to TRBJ1-5; TRBD1 is a possible D gene (6 bases). CDR1 and CDR2 from the germline V gene are WNHNN and SYGVQD (reference sequence). V gave up 6 bases and J gave up 9 bases, with 18 bases separating them. There are 14 residues in the CDR3. The CDR3 sequence: CASSAGTTAGPQHF. CDR3 nucleotide sequence: TGCGCCAGCAGCGCCGGGACAACCGCCGGGCCCCAGCATTTT.

This rearrangement joins TRBV5-5 to TRBJ1-2; TRBD1 matches 9 bases. The junction had 11 bases not matched to a gene; V was cut back by 3 bases and J by 8 bases. The CDR3 sequence is 15 residues long. Looked up from germline, CDR1 is SGHKS and CDR2 is YYEKEE (reference sequence). CDR3 in DNA: TGTGCCAGCAGCTCCGGGACAGGGACGGGTAGAGGCTACACCTTC. It specifies CASSSGTGTGRGYTF.

This clonotype was seen a few times. The J gene is TRBJ2-3, the V gene TRBV6-1; no firm D call. The germline V gene encodes CDR1 MNHNS and CDR2 SASEGT. Trimming left V 0 bases short and J 4 bases short, with 17 bases between. The CDR3 spans 17 residues. The CDR3 bases are TGTGCCAGCAGTGAAGCTAGATTCATGGGCCCATCAGATACGCAGTATTTT. This codes for CASSEARFMGPSDTQYF.

This clonotype was picked up a small number of times. A junction boundary mismatches the germline segment, possibly from a read error. The CDR3 region is CASSMDRDQETQCF. In nucleotides, the CDR3 is TGTGCCAGCAGCATGGACAGGGACCAAGAGACCCAGTGCTTC. The J gene is TRBJ2-5, the V gene TRBV5-6; 8 bases fit TRBD1. CDR3 length: 14 residues. Germline values: CDR1 SGHDT, CDR2 YYEEEE.